This T cell receptor beta chain stems from a study of blood T cell repertoires in COVID-19. Germline V gene data show CDR1 as MDHEN and CDR2 as SYDVKM. Deletions cut 9 bases from V and 2 bases from J, with 7 bases between. This CDR3 spans 11 amino acids. Assay used: immunoSEQ multiplex PCR; TCRdb lists only in-frame clones, some missing. The table includes about 310,000 clones, roughly 89% detected once. Participants, about 18 to 90 years old, spanned under 30 US areas. This clonotype was obtained from a man aged 55-75 years who had recovered from COVID-19. This chain joins TRBV28 and TRBJ2-5; no clear D. The sample taken for sequencing was PBMCs or T cells enriched from blood (not recorded which). The DNA for the CDR3 is TGTGCCAGTGGGCTTCAAGAGACCCAGTACTTC. Encoded protein: CASGLQETQYF.